Below, 10 T cell receptor beta chains from the same sample are listed, as sequenced in a study of blood T cell repertoires in COVID-19. The table came from immunoSEQ multiplex PCR; TCRdb's copy has only in-frame clones and leaves some out. The repertoire holds approximately 100,000 clones, with just over 90% as singletons. Sequencing was done on a sample of peripheral blood. These receptor sequences come from a man in his 60s with acute or convalescent COVID-19.

This chain joins TRBV19 and TRBJ2-1; the match to TRBD2 covers 12 bases. After removal of 6 bases from V and 9 bases from J, the junction contained 9 bases not matched to a gene. CDR1 is LNHDA and CDR2 is SQIVND in the germline V gene (reference sequence). The CDR3 runs 15 residues. The CDR3 DNA reads as TGTGCCAGTAGACTAGCGGGAGGACCCTCAGGTGAGCAGTTCTTC. Amino acid sequence: CASRLAGGPSGEQFF.

The chain combines TRBV5-1 with TRBJ2-2; 8 bases fit TRBD1. Germline loops: CDR1 SGHRS, CDR2 YFSETQ. J lost 7 bases, V lost 4 bases, and 9 bases had no gene match. The CDR3 contains 15 residues. In DNA, the CDR3 is TGCGCCAGCAGCAGGGGGCAGGGGGCGTTCGGGGAGCTGTTTTTT. Translating gives CASSRGQGAFGELFF.

This clone was found once. This chain uses TRBV18 with TRBJ2-5; 9 bases agree with TRBD1. CDR3 length: 15 residues. CDR1 is KGHSH, CDR2 LQKENI, per germline. The junction had 10 bases not matched to a gene; V was cut back by 2 bases and J by 9 bases. CDR3: CASSPKQGAEVSQYF. The CDR3 DNA is TGTGCCAGCTCACCAAAACAGGGGGCCGAAGTGTCCCAGTACTTC.

V gene TRBV9 combines with J gene TRBJ1-3; D unclear. This CDR3 spans 16 amino acids. Trimming pared 0 bases from V and 4 bases from J, leaving 14 bases between. Germline loops: CDR1 SGDLS, CDR2 YYNGEE. For the CDR3, the DNA is TGTGCCAGCAGCGTAGCCCCGACATCAACGGGAAACACCATATATTTT. Translating gives CASSVAPTSTGNTIYF.

The chain links TRBV28 to TRBJ1-6; 7 positions agree with TRBD1. This CDR3 spans 15 amino acids. CDR1 MDHEN and CDR2 SYDVKM come from the germline V gene. V lost 4 bases, J lost 10 bases, and 10 bases stayed unmatched. CDR3 region: CASSSVDRDGSPLHF. Written as DNA, the CDR3 is TGTGCCAGCAGTTCCGTCGACAGGGACGGGTCACCCCTCCACTTT.

The J gene is TRBJ2-2, the V gene TRBV6-5; TRBD1 matches at 7 bases. V lost 1 base to trimming and J lost 4 bases; unmatched junction nucleotides: 0. The germline V gene encodes CDR1 MNHEY and CDR2 SVGAGI. The CDR3 runs 14 residues. In DNA, the CDR3 is TGTGCCAGCAGTTACTACAGGGGCACCGGGGAGCTGTTTTTT. This codes for CASSYYRGTGELFF.

The rearrangement joins TRBV5-4 to TRBJ2-7; 9 bases are a match to TRBD1. The CDR3 covers 15 residues. The V gene's germline CDR1 is SGHNT and CDR2 YYREEE (reference sequence). V was pared by 4 bases and J by 2 bases, with 7 bases of the junction left unmatched. In DNA, the CDR3 is TGTGCCAGCAGCCCTCCTGGGACAGGGACCTACGAGCAGTACTTC. It specifies CASSPPGTGTYEQYF.

V is TRBV19 and J is TRBJ1-5; D gene unclear. V lost 10 bases and J 2 bases, leaving 12 bases between the germline ends. The germline V gene has CDR1 LNHDA and CDR2 SQIVND (reference sequence). The CDR3 spans 13 residues. As DNA, the CDR3 is TGTGCCACCAAAGCCTCGGGCAATCAGCCCCAGCATTTT. It encodes CATKASGNQPQHF.

In its sample, this clone was seen once. The chain joins TRBV3-1 (or the pseudogene TRBV3-2) to TRBJ1-4; 9 nucleotides line up with TRBD1. Germline-derived CDR1 and CDR2 are LGHDT and YNNKEL (reference sequence). This CDR3 comprises 15 residues. V dropped 4 bases and J dropped 7; count of bases not matched to a gene: 7. CDR3 sequence (DNA): TGTGCCAGCAGCCCTCCGGACAGGGGAGGTGAAAAACTGTTTTTT. Protein: CASSPPDRGGEKLFF.

The chain is built from TRBV5-1 and TRBJ1-1, with D uncertain. Germline V lookup: CDR1 SGHRS, CDR2 YFSETQ. With 1 base removed from V and 1 base from J, the gap between germline ends came to 8 bases. The CDR3 extends over 14 amino acids. Written as DNA, the CDR3 is TGCGCCAGCAGCTTGTCTCTGTCGAACACTGAAGCTTTCTTT. This codes for CASSLSLSNTEAFF. Using reference TRBV5-1 and TRBJ1-1 for the parts outside the CDR3, the full variable domain is KAGVTQTPRYLIKTRGQQVTLSCSPISGHRSVSWYQQTPGQGLQFLFEYFSETQRNKGNFPGRFSGRQFSNSRSEMNVSTLELGDSALYLCASSLSLSNTEAFFGQGTRLTVV.